The following is a T cell receptor beta chain sequence with its context. Original processing methods: ImmunoSEQ gave junction-only sequences without quality scores, so filtering differed. Clones were read by immunoSEQ multiplex PCR, and TCRdb kept only the in-frame ones, dropping some. V, J and clone size were drawn from that table, and D and trimming were deduced from the DNA. This sample has approximately 1,500,000 clones, with approximately 97% found just once. Unmatched junction bases numbered 11, after V lost 5 bases and J lost 3 bases. Germline lookup yields CDR1 MNHNY and CDR2 SVGAGI (reference sequence). This CDR3 is 16 amino acids long. This entry is derived from a study of shared clonotypes between healthy human individuals. Naive CD45RA+ and memory CD45RA-negative subsets were split from CD4+ cells.

The J gene is TRBJ2-7, the V gene TRBV6-6; the match to TRBD2 covers 9 bases. The TCR originated in a man aged 30-40 years in good health. Sequenced material: naive CD4+ T cells sorted from blood. Subset meaning: CD45RA+ positively selected. CDR3 nucleotide sequence: TGTGCCAGCAGTCCCACTCTAGCGGGGCTCTTCTACGAGCAGTACTTC. This sequence encodes CASSPTLAGLFYEQYF.